A single sample gave rise to the 29 T cell receptor beta chains below, sequenced in a study of cytomegalovirus exposure and HLA in healthy donors. 13 Jbeta primers and 60 Vbeta primers were used for the PCR. Sequencing was performed with immunoSEQ multiplex PCR; in TCRdb, only in-frame clones are kept and a portion is missing. The table records roughly 110,000 clones, 74% of them present only once. The sequencing sample was made of PBMCs. Receptor source: a woman aged 40 to 50 in good health and CMV-seropositive.

This clone was picked up a small number of times. J is TRBJ2-1 and V is TRBV6-5; perhaps TRBD1 as D (6 bases). CDR1 is MNHEY and CDR2 is SVGAGI in the germline V gene. The CDR3 length is 12 residues. V was clipped by 9 bases and J by 3 bases, with 9 bases between them. CDR3 sequence reads: CASKQGYNEQFF. The CDR3 coding sequence is TGTGCCAGTAAACAGGGCTACAATGAGCAGTTCTTC.

This sequence joins TRBV10-1 and TRBJ1-1, with a tentative D call TRBD1 (5 bases). The CDR3 loop spans 12 amino acids. Trimming took off 0 bases at V and 10 bases at J, with 9 bases between the two ends. Germline V gives CDR1 WNHNN, CDR2 SYGVQD (reference sequence). The CDR3 loop is CASSESGRVAFF. CDR3 DNA sequence: TGCGCCAGCAGTGAGTCGGGCAGGGTAGCTTTCTTT.

The chain has TRBV5-1 and TRBJ1-4; TRBD1 matches at 9 bases. CDR3 length equals 16 residues. J lost 8 bases, V lost 3 bases, and 11 bases had no gene match. Germline V gene sequence: CDR1 SGHRS, CDR2 YFSETQ. CDR3 in DNA: TGCGCCAGCAGCTCTGATCCGGGACAGGGTCGAGAAAAACTGTTTTTT. Its protein is CASSSDPGQGREKLFF.

V and J are TRBV7-9 and TRBJ1-2, with a weak D call TRBD1 (6 bases). This CDR3 has 13 residues. Germline assignment: CDR1 SEHNR and CDR2 FQNEAQ (reference sequence). Trimming took off 5 bases at V and 9 bases at J, with 16 bases between the two ends. CDR3 amino acids: CASSTYGQWRYTF. The CDR3 bases are TGTGCCAGCAGCACCTACGGACAGTGGCGCTACACCTTC.

This chain links TRBV9 with TRBJ2-5; 8 nucleotides agree with TRBD2. V was clipped by 0 bases and J by 5 bases; unmatched bases: 6. Germline V gene sequence: CDR1 SGDLS, CDR2 YYNGEE. The length of the CDR3 is 15 residues. The CDR3 loop reads CASSVGRGLVETQYF. CDR3 sequence (DNA): TGTGCCAGCAGCGTAGGTAGGGGACTAGTCGAGACCCAGTACTTC.

This clone has only a few counts. CDR3 sequence (DNA): TGTGCCATCAGTGAGACAGGCGCCAGCTCTGGAAACACCATATATTTT. Its protein is CAISETGASSGNTIYF. The chain uses TRBV10-3 and TRBJ1-3; D is perhaps TRBD1 (5 bases). CDR1 ENHRY and CDR2 SYGVKD come from the germline V gene. V was trimmed by 2 bases and J by 0 bases, leaving 11 bases between them. This CDR3 is built from 16 residues.

The chain combines TRBV7-3 with TRBJ2-2; TRBD1 matches at 7 bases. Trimming removed 4 bases from V and 5 bases from J; junction bases left unmatched: 7. This CDR3 region has 15 residues. Germline V CDR1 and CDR2: SGHTA, FQGTGA. The DNA for the CDR3 is TGTGCCAGCAGCTCCCAGGGGGAAGGAACCGGGGAGCTGTTTTTT. Encoded protein: CASSSQGEGTGELFF.

The count of this clone is one. The V call is TRBV2, the J call TRBJ1-2; the match to TRBD1 covers 7 bases. The junction had 5 bases not matched to a gene; V was cut back by 5 bases and J by 2 bases. CDR1 is SNHLY and CDR2 is FYNNEI in the germline V gene. The CDR3 extends over 14 amino acids. CDR3 sequence: CASSRQGANYGYTF. CDR3 coding DNA: TGTGCCAGCAGTCGACAGGGAGCGAACTATGGCTACACCTTC.

The gene calls are TRBV11-3 and TRBJ2-3, with 8 positions matching TRBD2. Germline loops: CDR1 SGHNT, CDR2 YENEEA. The CDR3 is 16 residues long. J lost 2 bases, V lost 2 bases, and 6 bases had no gene match. The CDR3 region is CASSLNGGEITDTQYF. The CDR3, as DNA: TGTGCCAGCAGCTTAAACGGGGGGGAGATCACAGATACGCAGTATTTT.

This clone was recorded only once. The CDR3 loop reads CASSLAHGRTGNEQYF. The CDR3 nucleotides read TGTGCCAGCAGCTTAGCCCACGGTCGGACAGGGAACGAGCAGTACTTC. The J gene is TRBJ2-7, the V gene TRBV7-2, with 8 bases identical to TRBD1. V shed 0 bases and J 5 bases; nucleotides not matched to a gene: 9. This CDR3 contains 16 residues. Germline CDR1 is SGHTA and CDR2 is FQGNSA.

CDR3 protein: CASSEHSGTAGNTIYF. DNA of the CDR3: TGCGCCAGCAGTGAGCACTCGGGGACAGCTGGAAACACCATATATTTT. This chain uses TRBV10-2 with TRBJ1-3; 7 bases are shared with TRBD1. V was pared by 2 bases and J by 2 bases, with 6 bases of the junction left unmatched. The CDR3 is made up of 16 amino acids. Germline loops: CDR1 WSHSY, CDR2 SAAADI.

The V call is TRBV18, the J call TRBJ2-5, with D tentatively TRBD1 (6 bases). The CDR3 consists of 16 residues. CDR1 and CDR2 (germline): KGHSH, LQKENI. Trimming took off 3 bases at V and 1 base at J, with 15 bases between the two ends. CDR3 bases: TGTGCCAGCTCACCCGAACCGGGACATTTCCAAGAGACCCAGTACTTC. It encodes CASSPEPGHFQETQYF.

The chain has TRBV9 and TRBJ1-3; TRBD1 agrees at 8 bases. The junction had 8 bases not matched to a gene; V was cut back by 0 bases and J by 3 bases. This CDR3 has 17 residues. CDR1 is SGDLS, CDR2 YYNGEE, per germline. CDR3 in DNA: TGTGCCAGCAGCGTAGATAGGACAGGGCGCGTTGGAAACACCATATATTTT. Its translation is CASSVDRTGRVGNTIYF.

The CDR3 region is CASSLAGPGTGRAETQYF. The CDR3 DNA sequence: TGTGCCAGCAGCTTAGCCGGCCCTGGGACTGGGAGAGCCGAGACCCAGTACTTC. The chain couples TRBV7-6 to TRBJ2-5; the D gene is possibly TRBD2 (6 bases). The CDR3 runs to 18 residues. The ends were cut back, 0 bases at V and 5 bases at J, with 22 bases in the middle. Germline V gene data show CDR1 as SGHVS and CDR2 as FNYEAQ. Full variable domain (remainder filled in from reference TRBV7-6 and TRBJ2-5): GAGVSQSPRYKVTKRGQDVALRCDPISGHVSLYWYRQALGQGPEFLTYFNYEAQQDKSGLPNDRFSAERPEGSISTLTIQRTEQRDSAMYRCASSLAGPGTGRAETQYFGPGTRLLVL.

The chain links TRBV7-6 to TRBJ1-1; no clear D. Germline V lookup: CDR1 SGHVS, CDR2 FNYEAQ. This CDR3 is 14 amino acids long. V shed 1 base and J shed 4 bases, with 10 bases lying between them. The CDR3 DNA reads TGTGCCAGCAGCTTAGGTGGGGAGGGCACTGAAGCTTTCTTT. This codes for CASSLGGEGTEAFF.

The genes are TRBV10-3 and TRBJ2-3, with D perhaps matching TRBD1 (5 bases). V dropped 4 bases and J dropped 6 bases, with 14 bases sitting between them. The germline V gene has CDR1 ENHRY and CDR2 SYGVKD. There are 14 residues in the CDR3. CDR3 residues: CAISVTERADTQYF. The CDR3 DNA reads as TGTGCCATCAGTGTGACAGAGCGTGCGGATACGCAGTATTTT.

The chain carries TRBV30 and TRBJ2-7; 8 positions agree with TRBD1. The ends lost 0 bases at V and 6 bases at J; junction bases unmatched: 1. The CDR3 spans 12 residues. Per the germline V gene, CDR1 is GTSNPN and CDR2 is SVGIG (reference sequence). Here the CDR3 DNA reads TGTGCCTGGAGTGTACAGGGGGTCGAGCAGTACTTC. This codes for CAWSVQGVEQYF.

This clone has a handful of counts. The chain has TRBV5-1 and TRBJ2-1; 10 bases line up with TRBD2. The CDR3 extends over 17 amino acids. The V segment lost 0 bases and the J segment 8 bases; nucleotides outside the gene matches: 11. Germline loops: CDR1 SGHRS, CDR2 YFSETQ. CDR3 region: CASSLAASGGAWDEQFF. As DNA, the CDR3 is TGCGCCAGCAGCTTGGCCGCGAGCGGGGGGGCCTGGGATGAGCAGTTCTTC.

The V call is TRBV27, the J call TRBJ2-7; 8 bases are a match to TRBD2. V lost 5 bases and J lost 5; bases outside the gene matches: 11. Germline V lookup: CDR1 MNHEY, CDR2 SMNVEV (reference sequence). This CDR3 spans 15 amino acids. This CDR3 reads CASSPGQAGDNEQYF. CDR3 in DNA: TGTGCCAGCAGTCCCGGACAAGCGGGGGACAACGAGCAGTACTTC.

This chain connects TRBV5-1 to TRBJ2-7; 9 bases align to TRBD2. The J segment lost 7 bases and the V segment lost 2 bases, leaving 7 bases of the junction unmatched. Germline V gives CDR1 SGHRS, CDR2 YFSETQ. The CDR3 is made up of 14 amino acids. The DNA for the CDR3 is TGCGCCAGCAGCTTCGGGACTAGCCTGCTGGAGCAGTACTTC. Translating it yields CASSFGTSLLEQYF.

Regarding this clone: At one end the junction does not follow the germline gene, possibly because of a read error. V gene TRBV5-1 combines with J gene TRBJ2-5; 8 positions agree with TRBD2. The CDR3 sequence is 16 residues long. Per germline, CDR1 SGHRS and CDR2 YFSETQ. This CDR3 is CASNLANGGVAETQYF. CDR3 DNA sequence: TGCGCCAGCAACTTGGCCAACGGGGGGGTAGCAGAGACCCAGTACTTC.

The rearrangement links TRBV9 to TRBJ1-2; 7 bases align to TRBD1. CDR1 is SGDLS, CDR2 YYNGEE, per germline. The CDR3 has 15 amino acids. Trimming removed 0 bases from V and 2 bases from J; junction bases left unmatched: 4. The CDR3 loop is CASSVGRDSNYGYTF. The CDR3 coding sequence is TGTGCCAGCAGCGTAGGGCGGGACAGCAACTATGGCTACACCTTC.

This clone was seen a handful of times. The chain combines TRBV14 with TRBJ2-2, with 9 bases lining up with TRBD1. The V gene's germline CDR1 is SGHDN and CDR2 FVKESK. The junction had 15 bases not matched to a gene; V was cut back by 9 bases and J by 4 bases. The CDR3 is 17 amino acids. The CDR3 sequence: CARAWAGQGGPTGELFF. The CDR3 DNA reads as TGTGCCAGGGCGTGGGCGGGACAGGGCGGCCCCACCGGGGAGCTGTTTTTT.

The rearrangement joins TRBV4-2 to TRBJ1-1; D ambiguous. The CDR3 is 12 residues long. Germline CDR1 LGHNA, CDR2 YNFKEQ. V was pared by 6 bases and J by 2 bases, with 7 bases between. DNA of the CDR3: TGTGCCAGCAGTAACATAAACACTGAAGCTTTCTTT. Residues: CASSNINTEAFF.

Here the CDR3 reads CAISAPGIYEQYF. CDR3 coding DNA: TGTGCCATCAGTGCGCCGGGGATCTACGAGCAGTACTTC. The chain links TRBV10-3 to TRBJ2-7; D possibly corresponds to TRBD2 (5 bases). The CDR3 has 13 residues. The germline V and J ends were trimmed by 4 bases and 3 bases, with 10 bases remaining between them. Germline assignment: CDR1 ENHRY and CDR2 SYGVKD.

As regards this clone: The same CDR3 also results from other DNA sequences found in this sample. This chain uses TRBV5-1 with TRBJ1-6, with TRBD1 matching 9 bases. V was clipped by 4 bases and J by 8 bases; unmatched bases: 4. This CDR3 spans 14 amino acids. Germline CDR1 and CDR2: SGHRS and YFSETQ. The CDR3 loop is CASSPGQGDSPLHF. The DNA of the CDR3 is TGCGCCAGCAGCCCGGGACAGGGAGATTCACCCCTCCACTTT. Full variable domain (rest looked up from reference TRBV5-1 and TRBJ1-6): KAGVTQTPRYLIKTRGQQVTLSCSPISGHRSVSWYQQTPGQGLQFLFEYFSETQRNKGNFPGRFSGRQFSNSRSEMNVSTLELGDSALYLCASSPGQGDSPLHFGNGTRLTVT.

The rearrangement links TRBV7-8 to TRBJ2-2; 9 bases are a match to TRBD2. The CDR3 has 15 residues. Germline assignment: CDR1 SGHVS and CDR2 FQNEAQ. V gave up 2 bases and J gave up 4 bases; unmatched junction bases: 2. The CDR3 region is CASSLSGGRTGELFF. CDR3 nucleotide sequence: TGTGCCAGCAGCTTAAGCGGGGGGCGCACCGGGGAGCTGTTTTTT.

The V call is TRBV29-1, the J call TRBJ1-2; 10 bases match TRBD1. The CDR3 is made up of 13 amino acids. Germline CDR1 and CDR2: SQVTM and ANQGSEA. Trimming at V came to 8 bases and at J to 5 bases, leaving 8 bases not matched to a gene. CDR3 DNA sequence: TGCAGCACGCGGGGACAGGGGAATTATGGCTACACCTTC. Its protein product is CSTRGQGNYGYTF.

This clone was counted only a few times. The chain carries TRBV19 and TRBJ2-3; tentatively, D is TRBD1 (6 bases). Germline V gene sequence: CDR1 LNHDA, CDR2 SQIVND (reference sequence). The ends were cut back, 0 bases at V and 0 bases at J, with 13 bases in the middle. The CDR3 is made up of 17 amino acids. The CDR3 is CASSIDPQGKSTDTQYF. CDR3 DNA: TGTGCCAGTAGTATAGATCCCCAGGGGAAAAGCACAGATACGCAGTATTTT.